This TCR beta chain stems from a study of blood T cell repertoires in COVID-19. Per the study methods: Amplified reference gene primers provided the basis for estimating nucleated cell counts. TCRdb's table, derived via immunoSEQ multiplex PCR, lists solely in-frame clones and lacks some. V, J and clone size derive from that table, while D and trimming were established from the DNA sequence. Of 170,000 or so clones in the sample, 84% are singletons; the top ten hold over 12%. Trimming cost V 5 bases and J 3 bases, with 13 bases left between them. The germline CDR1 and CDR2 sequences are SEHNR and FQNEAQ (reference sequence). The CDR3 consists of 14 residues.

This TCR was recovered from a man between 18 and 35 years old with active or convalescent COVID-19. The rearrangement links TRBV7-9 to TRBJ1-1; D call uncertain. Material: peripheral blood. CDR3 residues: CASSITAKDTEAFF. The DNA of the CDR3 is TGTGCCAGCAGCATTACAGCAAAGGACACTGAAGCTTTCTTT.